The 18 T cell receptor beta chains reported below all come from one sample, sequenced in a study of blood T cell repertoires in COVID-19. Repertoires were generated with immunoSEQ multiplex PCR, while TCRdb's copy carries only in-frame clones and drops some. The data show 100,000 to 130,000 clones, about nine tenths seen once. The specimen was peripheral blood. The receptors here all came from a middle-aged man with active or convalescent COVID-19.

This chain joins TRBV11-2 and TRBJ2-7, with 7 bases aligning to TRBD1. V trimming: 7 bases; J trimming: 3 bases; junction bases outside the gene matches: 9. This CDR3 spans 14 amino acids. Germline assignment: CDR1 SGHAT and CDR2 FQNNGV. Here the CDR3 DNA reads TGTGCCAGCACCCTAGGGGACAGTATCTACGAGCAGTACTTC. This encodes CASTLGDSIYEQYF.

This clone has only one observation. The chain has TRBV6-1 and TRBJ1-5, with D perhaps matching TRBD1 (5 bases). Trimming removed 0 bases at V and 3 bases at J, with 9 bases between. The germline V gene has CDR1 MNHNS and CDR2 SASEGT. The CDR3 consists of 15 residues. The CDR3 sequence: CASSEAGTFNQPQHF. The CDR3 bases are TGTGCCAGCAGTGAAGCCGGGACTTTCAATCAGCCCCAGCATTTT.

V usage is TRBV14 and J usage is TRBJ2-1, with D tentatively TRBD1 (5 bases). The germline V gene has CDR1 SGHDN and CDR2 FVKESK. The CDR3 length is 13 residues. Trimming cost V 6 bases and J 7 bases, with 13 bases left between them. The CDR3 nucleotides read TGTGCCAGCAGTCACTCCAGGGTAAATGAGCAGTTCTTC. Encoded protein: CASSHSRVNEQFF.

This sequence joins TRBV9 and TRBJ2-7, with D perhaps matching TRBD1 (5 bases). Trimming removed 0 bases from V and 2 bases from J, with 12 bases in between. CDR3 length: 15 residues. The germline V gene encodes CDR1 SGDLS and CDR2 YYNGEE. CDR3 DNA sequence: TGTGCCAGCAGCGTAGCTTTTGGGGCCACCTACGAGCAGTACTTC. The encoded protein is CASSVAFGATYEQYF.

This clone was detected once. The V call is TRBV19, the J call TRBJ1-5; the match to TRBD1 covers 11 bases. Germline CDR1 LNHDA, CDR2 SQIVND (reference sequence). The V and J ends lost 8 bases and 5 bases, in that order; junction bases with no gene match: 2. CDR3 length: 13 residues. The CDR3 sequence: CASGTGGDQPQHF. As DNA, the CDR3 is TGTGCCAGTGGGACAGGGGGGGATCAGCCCCAGCATTTT.

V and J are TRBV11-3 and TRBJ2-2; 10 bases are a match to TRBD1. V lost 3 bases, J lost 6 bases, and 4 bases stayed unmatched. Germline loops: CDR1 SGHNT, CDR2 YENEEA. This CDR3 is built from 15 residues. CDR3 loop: CASSLTGGAPGELFF. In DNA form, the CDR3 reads TGTGCCAGCAGCTTGACAGGGGGCGCCCCCGGGGAGCTGTTTTTT.

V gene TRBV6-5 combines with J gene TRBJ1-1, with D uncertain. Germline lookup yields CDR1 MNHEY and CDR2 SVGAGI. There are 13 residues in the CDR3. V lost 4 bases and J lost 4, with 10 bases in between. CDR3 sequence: CASSSETGTEAFF. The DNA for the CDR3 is TGTGCCAGCAGTTCTGAGACGGGCACTGAAGCTTTCTTT.

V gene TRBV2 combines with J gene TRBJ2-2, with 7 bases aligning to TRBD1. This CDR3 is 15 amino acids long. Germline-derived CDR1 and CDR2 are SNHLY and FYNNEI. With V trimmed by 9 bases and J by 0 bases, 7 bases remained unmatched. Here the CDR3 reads CASRTGTSNTGELFF. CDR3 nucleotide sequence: TGTGCCAGTCGGACAGGAACGTCGAACACCGGGGAGCTGTTTTTT.

The CDR3 spells CASSLILGASHTDTQYF. CDR3 coding DNA: TGCGCCAGCAGCTTGATTCTCGGAGCGAGCCACACAGATACGCAGTATTTT. The chain combines TRBV5-1 with TRBJ2-3; D is undetermined. CDR1 is SGHRS, CDR2 YFSETQ, per germline. CDR3 size: 17 residues. V was cut by 1 base and J by 2 bases, with 17 bases left in between.

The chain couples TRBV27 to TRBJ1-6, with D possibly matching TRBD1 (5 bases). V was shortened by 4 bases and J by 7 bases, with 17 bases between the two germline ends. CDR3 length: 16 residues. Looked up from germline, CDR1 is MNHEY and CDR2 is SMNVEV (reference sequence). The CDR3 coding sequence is TGTGCCAGCAGTTCTACCCCCTCGTCAGGGAATTCACCCCTCCACTTT. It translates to CASSSTPSSGNSPLHF.

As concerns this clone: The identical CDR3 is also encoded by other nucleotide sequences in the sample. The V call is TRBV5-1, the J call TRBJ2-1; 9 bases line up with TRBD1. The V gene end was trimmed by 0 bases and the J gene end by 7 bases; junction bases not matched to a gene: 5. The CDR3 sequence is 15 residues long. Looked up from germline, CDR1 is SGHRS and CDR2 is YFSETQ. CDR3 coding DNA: TGCGCCAGCAGCTTGGGACAGGGGGAATCGAATGAGCAGTTCTTC. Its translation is CASSLGQGESNEQFF.

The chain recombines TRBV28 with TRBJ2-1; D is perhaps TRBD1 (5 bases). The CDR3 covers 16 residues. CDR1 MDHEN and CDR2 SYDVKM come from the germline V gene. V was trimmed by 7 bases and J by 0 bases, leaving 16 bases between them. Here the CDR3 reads CASTYRRPGSYNEQFF. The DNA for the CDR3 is TGTGCCAGCACCTACAGGCGGCCAGGCTCCTACAATGAGCAGTTCTTC.

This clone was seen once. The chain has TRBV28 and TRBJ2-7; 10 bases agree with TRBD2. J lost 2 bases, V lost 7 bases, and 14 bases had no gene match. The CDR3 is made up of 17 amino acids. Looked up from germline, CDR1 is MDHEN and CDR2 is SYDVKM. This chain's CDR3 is CASIGRNVAGGAYEQYF. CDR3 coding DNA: TGTGCCAGCATCGGAAGGAACGTAGCGGGAGGAGCCTACGAGCAGTACTTC.

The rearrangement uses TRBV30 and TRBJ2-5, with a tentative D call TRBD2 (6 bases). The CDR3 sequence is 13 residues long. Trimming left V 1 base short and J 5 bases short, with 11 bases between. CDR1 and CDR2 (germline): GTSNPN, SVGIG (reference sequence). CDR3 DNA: TGTGCCTGGAGTGGAGCGGAGGGGGAGACCCAGTACTTC. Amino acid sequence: CAWSGAEGETQYF.

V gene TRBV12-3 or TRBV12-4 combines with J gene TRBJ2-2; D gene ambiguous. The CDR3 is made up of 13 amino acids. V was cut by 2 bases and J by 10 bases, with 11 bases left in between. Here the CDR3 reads CASSLSLAVELFF. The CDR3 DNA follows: TGTGCCAGCAGTTTAAGCCTTGCCGTGGAGCTGTTTTTT.

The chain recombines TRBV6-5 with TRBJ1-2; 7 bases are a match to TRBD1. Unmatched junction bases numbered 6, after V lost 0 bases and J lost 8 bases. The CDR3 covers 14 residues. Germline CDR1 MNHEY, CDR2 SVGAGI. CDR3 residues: CASSYSRQGGGYTF. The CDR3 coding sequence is TGTGCCAGCAGTTACTCGAGACAGGGTGGCGGCTACACCTTC.

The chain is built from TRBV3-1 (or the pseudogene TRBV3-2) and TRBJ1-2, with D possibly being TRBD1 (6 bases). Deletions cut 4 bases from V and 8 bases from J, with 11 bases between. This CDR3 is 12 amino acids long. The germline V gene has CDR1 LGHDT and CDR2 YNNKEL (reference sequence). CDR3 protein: CASSPLGQGYTF. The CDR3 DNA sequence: TGTGCCAGCAGCCCCCTCGGACAGGGCTACACCTTC.

CDR3 DNA: TGTGCCAGCAGGAGGGGACTAGCGGGAGAAGAGACCCAGTACTTC. Protein sequence: CASRRGLAGEETQYF. This sequence joins TRBV5-4 and TRBJ2-5; the match to TRBD2 covers 14 bases. Germline loops: CDR1 SGHNT, CDR2 YYREEE (reference sequence). The CDR3 runs to 15 residues. The V gene end was trimmed by 5 bases and the J gene end by 3 bases; junction bases not matched to a gene: 3.